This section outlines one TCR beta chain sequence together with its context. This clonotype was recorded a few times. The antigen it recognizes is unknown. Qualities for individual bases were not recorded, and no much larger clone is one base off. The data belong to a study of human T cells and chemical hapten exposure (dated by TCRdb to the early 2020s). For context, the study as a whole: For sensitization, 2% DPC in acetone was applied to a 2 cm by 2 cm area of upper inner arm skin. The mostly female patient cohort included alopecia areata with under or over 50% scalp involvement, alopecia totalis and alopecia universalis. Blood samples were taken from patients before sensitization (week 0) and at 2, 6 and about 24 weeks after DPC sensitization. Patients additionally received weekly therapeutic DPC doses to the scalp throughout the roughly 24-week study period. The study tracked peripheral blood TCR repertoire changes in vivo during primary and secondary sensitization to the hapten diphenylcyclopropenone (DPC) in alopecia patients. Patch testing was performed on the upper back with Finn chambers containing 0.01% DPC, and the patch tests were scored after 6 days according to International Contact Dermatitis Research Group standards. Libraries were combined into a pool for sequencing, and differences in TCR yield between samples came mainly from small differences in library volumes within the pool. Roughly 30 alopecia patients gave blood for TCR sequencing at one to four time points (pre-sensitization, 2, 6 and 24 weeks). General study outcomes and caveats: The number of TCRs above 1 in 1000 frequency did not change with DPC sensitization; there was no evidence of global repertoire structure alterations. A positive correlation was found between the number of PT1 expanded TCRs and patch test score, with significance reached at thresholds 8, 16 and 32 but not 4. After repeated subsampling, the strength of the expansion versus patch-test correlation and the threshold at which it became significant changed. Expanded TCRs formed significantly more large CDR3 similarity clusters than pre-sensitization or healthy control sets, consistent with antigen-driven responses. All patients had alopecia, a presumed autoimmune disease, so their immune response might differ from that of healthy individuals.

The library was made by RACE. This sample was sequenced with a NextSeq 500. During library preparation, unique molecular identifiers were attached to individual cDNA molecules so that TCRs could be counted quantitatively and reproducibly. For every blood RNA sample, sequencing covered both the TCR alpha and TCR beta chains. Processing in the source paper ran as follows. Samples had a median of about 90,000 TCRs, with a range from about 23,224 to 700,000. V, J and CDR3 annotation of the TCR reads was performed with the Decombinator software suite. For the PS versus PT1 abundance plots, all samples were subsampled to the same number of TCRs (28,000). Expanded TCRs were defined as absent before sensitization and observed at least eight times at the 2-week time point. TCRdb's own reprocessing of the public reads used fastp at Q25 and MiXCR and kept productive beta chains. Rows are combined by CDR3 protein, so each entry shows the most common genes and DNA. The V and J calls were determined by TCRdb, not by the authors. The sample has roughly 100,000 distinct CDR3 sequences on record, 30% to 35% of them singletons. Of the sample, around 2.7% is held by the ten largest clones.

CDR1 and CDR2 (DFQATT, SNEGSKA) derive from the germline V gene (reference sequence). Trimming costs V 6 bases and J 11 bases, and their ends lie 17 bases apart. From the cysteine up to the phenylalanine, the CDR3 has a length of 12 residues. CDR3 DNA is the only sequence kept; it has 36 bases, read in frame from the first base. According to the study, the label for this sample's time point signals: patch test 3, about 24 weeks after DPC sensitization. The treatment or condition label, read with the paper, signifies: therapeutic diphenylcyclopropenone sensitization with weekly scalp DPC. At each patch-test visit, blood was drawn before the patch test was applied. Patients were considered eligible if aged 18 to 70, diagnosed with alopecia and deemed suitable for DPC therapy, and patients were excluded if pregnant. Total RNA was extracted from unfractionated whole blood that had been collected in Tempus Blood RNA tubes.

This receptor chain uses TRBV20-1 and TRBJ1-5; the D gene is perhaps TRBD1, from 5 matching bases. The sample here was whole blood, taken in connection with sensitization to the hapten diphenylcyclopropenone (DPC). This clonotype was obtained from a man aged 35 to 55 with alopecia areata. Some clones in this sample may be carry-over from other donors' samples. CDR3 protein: CSAGGPRGAQHF. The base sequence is TGCAGTGCGGGCGGTCCTCGGGGGGCCCAGCATTTT.